In this sample, the clone carrying this TCR beta chain turned up a few times. RNA-based 3' RACE libraries used unique molecular identifiers. TCRdb redid the calling of the 3' RACE reads with MiXCR, one entry per CDR3 protein. The table records tens of thousands of distinct CDR3 sequences, 4.3% of them present only once. There are 11 residues in the CDR3. CDR1 and CDR2 from the germline V gene are SNHLY and FYNNEI. The V and J ends lost 5 bases and 7 bases respectively, with 8 bases between them. The treatment is: PENTA 11 planned treatment interruption arm or continuous ART arm. The sample is drawn from a study of HIV-infected children after antiretroviral therapy interruption.

The sequences come from CD45RA+ CD4+ T cells from PBMCs, pooled from several time points, collected from a donor given antiretroviral therapy, either interrupted or continuous. Noted subset: naive CD4+ CD45RA+ CD45RO- T cells. The chain links TRBV2 to TRBJ1-2; D is uncertain. This receptor was taken from a pool of human donors with HIV. The CDR3 loop is CASSPEGGYTF. The CDR3 DNA follows: TGTGCCAGCAGTCCGGAGGGTGGCTACACCTTC.